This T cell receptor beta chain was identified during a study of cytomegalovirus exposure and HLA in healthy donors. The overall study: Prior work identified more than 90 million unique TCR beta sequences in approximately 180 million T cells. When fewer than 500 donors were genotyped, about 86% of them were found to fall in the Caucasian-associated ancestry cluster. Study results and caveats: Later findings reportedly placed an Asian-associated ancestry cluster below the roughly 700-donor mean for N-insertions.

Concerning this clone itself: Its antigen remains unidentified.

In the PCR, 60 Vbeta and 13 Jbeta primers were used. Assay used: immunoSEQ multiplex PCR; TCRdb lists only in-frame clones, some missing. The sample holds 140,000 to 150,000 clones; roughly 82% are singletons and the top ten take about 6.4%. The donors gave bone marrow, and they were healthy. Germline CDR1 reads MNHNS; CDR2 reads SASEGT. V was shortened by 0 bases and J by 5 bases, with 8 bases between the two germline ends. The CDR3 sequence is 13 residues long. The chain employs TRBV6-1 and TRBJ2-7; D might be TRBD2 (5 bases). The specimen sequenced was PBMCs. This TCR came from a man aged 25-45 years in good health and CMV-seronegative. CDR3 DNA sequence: TGTGCCAGCAGTGAAGCAGAGGGTCACGAGCAGTACTTC. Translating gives CASSEAEGHEQYF.